Each of the 17 T cell receptor beta chains below was sequenced from the same sample in a study of cytomegalovirus exposure and HLA in healthy donors. PCR primers comprised 60 Vbeta and 13 Jbeta primers. Some clones are missing from TCRdb's copy, which holds only in-frame ones; the method was immunoSEQ multiplex PCR. Among some 150,000 clones listed, roughly 70% were seen once. The sequenced material came from PBMCs. These receptors originate from a man aged 18 to 30 in good health and CMV-seropositive.

This clone occurred a few times. The rearrangement uses TRBV19 and TRBJ2-1; TRBD2 matches 10 bases. V was clipped by 6 bases and J by 4 bases; unmatched bases: 0. Germline-derived CDR1 and CDR2 are LNHDA and SQIVND (reference sequence). The CDR3 consists of 13 residues. The CDR3 DNA reads as TGTGCCAGTAGGACTAGCGGGTACAATGAGCAGTTCTTC. Translation gives CASRTSGYNEQFF.

As DNA, the CDR3 is TGTGCCAGCAGCTTGGACCAACGGAATGAGCAGTTCTTC. Protein: CASSLDQRNEQFF. The rearrangement joins TRBV5-4 to TRBJ2-1; D call uncertain. Germline V gene data show CDR1 as SGHNT and CDR2 as YYREEE (reference sequence). This CDR3 is built from 13 residues. The ends were cut back, 0 bases at V and 7 bases at J, with 8 bases in the middle.

This clone was seen a handful of times. The chain recombines TRBV6-1 with TRBJ1-1; TRBD1 is a possible D gene (6 bases). The CDR3 is 13 amino acids. Trimming took 4 bases from V and 4 from J, leaving 10 bases between them. Germline V CDR1 and CDR2: MNHNS, SASEGT. CDR3: CASSVQQGTEAFF. The CDR3 region has the DNA TGTGCCAGCAGTGTTCAACAGGGCACTGAAGCTTTCTTT.

The rearrangement links TRBV7-9 to TRBJ2-5, with 9 bases that match TRBD2. V gave up 3 bases and J gave up 5 bases; unmatched junction bases: 1. The CDR3 totals 13 residues. The V gene's germline CDR1 is SEHNR and CDR2 FQNEAQ (reference sequence). CDR3 DNA sequence: TGTGCCAGCAGCTTGGCGGGGGGGGAGACCCAGTACTTC. It is translated as CASSLAGGETQYF.

V usage is TRBV25-1 and J usage is TRBJ2-3, with TRBD2 matching 11 bases. Germline CDR1 is MGHDK and CDR2 is SYGVNS. Trimming took 7 bases from V and 5 from J; bases not matched to a gene: 2. This CDR3 is built from 13 residues. Here the CDR3 reads CASKTSGRDTQYF. The CDR3 DNA reads as TGTGCCAGCAAAACTAGCGGGAGAGATACGCAGTATTTT.

V and J are TRBV21-1 and TRBJ1-5. TRBV21-1 is listed as a pseudogene. CDR3 length: 16 amino acids. The CDR3 DNA reads as TGTGCCAGCAGCAAAGTGGAGGGGAGCCACAATCAGCCCCAGCATTTT. Its translation is CASSKVEGSHNQPQHF.

The V gene is TRBV27, the J gene TRBJ2-7; D remains unclear. The CDR3 spans 12 residues. Trimming removed 5 bases at V and 0 bases at J, with 5 bases between. The germline CDR1 and CDR2 sequences are MNHEY and SMNVEV (reference sequence). CDR3 region: CASSPSSYEQYF. The DNA for the CDR3 is TGTGCCAGCAGTCCCAGCTCCTACGAGCAGTACTTC.

This chain links TRBV7-9 with TRBJ2-2; D is perhaps TRBD1 (6 bases). The CDR3 consists of 15 residues. Germline V gene sequence: CDR1 SEHNR, CDR2 FQNEAQ (reference sequence). Trimming removed 5 bases from V and 2 bases from J, with 12 bases in between. In DNA form, the CDR3 reads TGTGCCAGCAGCGCCCCGGGGACAAACACCGGGGAGCTGTTTTTT. Its translation: CASSAPGTNTGELFF.

The chain recombines TRBV11-2 with TRBJ2-3; 10 bases agree with TRBD1. The CDR3 covers 15 residues. V shed 6 bases, J shed 9 bases, and the junction held 12 bases outside the gene matches. Per the germline V gene, CDR1 is SGHAT and CDR2 is FQNNGV. CDR3 bases: TGTGCCAGCAGTCTGACAGGGGGCGAGACTTCAACGCAGTATTTT. Amino acid sequence: CASSLTGGETSTQYF.

This clone was seen just once. V usage is TRBV6-5 and J usage is TRBJ1-5, with 8 bases lining up with TRBD1. Per the germline V gene, CDR1 is MNHEY and CDR2 is SVGAGI. The CDR3 is made up of 13 amino acids. J gave up 7 bases and V 5 bases, and 4 bases lay outside the gene matches. For the CDR3, the DNA is TGTGCCAGCAGTCGCGACAGGGGCCAGCCCCAGCATTTT. Amino acids: CASSRDRGQPQHF.

The sample holds one count of this clone. The V and J genes are TRBV7-2 and TRBJ1-1, with TRBD1 identical over 8 bases. The CDR3 totals 15 residues. The germline V gene encodes CDR1 SGHTA and CDR2 FQGNSA. The J segment lost 4 bases and the V segment lost 4 bases, leaving 8 bases of the junction unmatched. The CDR3 is CASSSVTTGGTEAFF. CDR3 nucleotide sequence: TGTGCCAGCAGCTCCGTAACCACAGGGGGCACTGAAGCTTTCTTT.

The genes are TRBV18 and TRBJ1-1; 9 nucleotides match TRBD1. The junction had 8 bases not matched to a gene; V was cut back by 4 bases and J by 5 bases. This CDR3 comprises 15 residues. Looked up from germline, CDR1 is KGHSH and CDR2 is LQKENI. The chain's CDR3 is CASSRNRGRDTEAFF. CDR3 DNA: TGTGCCAGCTCACGCAACAGGGGGCGGGATACTGAAGCTTTCTTT.

The genes are TRBV18 and TRBJ1-1; a possible D gene is TRBD1 (6 bases). The CDR3 runs 14 residues. V gave up 3 bases and J gave up 1 base, with 9 bases separating them. Germline V gene data show CDR1 as KGHSH and CDR2 as LQKENI. CDR3 bases: TGTGCCAGCTCACCTTCAGGGGAGAACACTGAAGCTTTCTTT. Its translation is CASSPSGENTEAFF.

The V and J genes are TRBV7-9 and TRBJ2-6; possible D gene TRBD1, 6 bases. Germline V gene sequence: CDR1 SEHNR, CDR2 FQNEAQ (reference sequence). V was cut by 5 bases and J by 2 bases, with 22 bases left in between. CDR3 size: 19 residues. The CDR3 nucleotides are TGTGCCAGCAGCGGATCCGCGGACCGATCAGGGGCTGGGGCCAACGTCCTGACTTTC. It specifies CASSGSADRSGAGANVLTF.

Written as DNA, the CDR3 is TGTGCCAGCAGCACAGGGGGCCAGGGGACAGATACGCAGTATTTT. Translating gives CASSTGGQGTDTQYF. V gene TRBV6-6 combines with J gene TRBJ2-3, with 9 bases aligning to TRBD1. Germline lookup yields CDR1 MNHNY and CDR2 SVGAGI (reference sequence). The CDR3 spans 15 residues. The V and J ends lost 6 bases and 3 bases, in that order; junction bases with no gene match: 7.

This chain connects TRBV30 to TRBJ1-6; D is possibly TRBD1 (5 bases). Germline CDR1 GTSNPN, CDR2 SVGIG (reference sequence). The length of the CDR3 is 12 residues. With 0 bases removed from V and 13 bases from J, the gap between germline ends came to 10 bases. DNA of the CDR3: TGTGCCTGGAGTGTGTCCGGGGGTCCCCTCCACTTT. This translates into CAWSVSGGPLHF.

The chain joins TRBV12-5 to TRBJ1-1; D gene unclear. V lost 1 base and J 1 base, leaving 13 bases between the germline ends. The CDR3 length is 16 residues. CDR1 LGHNT and CDR2 FRNRAP come from the germline V gene. The CDR3 loop is CASGLGALPENTEAFF. CDR3 nucleotide sequence: TGTGCTAGTGGTTTGGGGGCCCTTCCAGAGAACACTGAAGCTTTCTTT.